This TCR beta chain was identified in a study of blood T cell repertoires in COVID-19. Study in general: Samples taken during acute and convalescent COVID-19 were collected in the United States, Italy and Spain.

In Cohort 3, a recovered donor had either two negative PCRs, clearance, or symptom resolution. Data came from immunoSEQ multiplex PCR; TCRdb stores just in-frame clones and leaves some out. This sample has nearly 200,000 clones, with approximately 84% found just once. The clonotype was recovered from a man in his forties who had recovered from COVID-19. Sequencing was done on a sample of PBMCs or T cells enriched from blood (not recorded which).

The DNA for the CDR3 is TGTGCCAGCAGCGGTACGCACGGGCAGCCCCAGCATTTT. Amino acids: CASSGTHGQPQHF. The chain links TRBV2 to TRBJ1-5; D uncertain. V was pared by 6 bases and J by 7 bases, with 13 bases between. Germline V gene data show CDR1 as SNHLY and CDR2 as FYNNEI. CDR3 size: 13 residues.